The 8 T cell receptor beta chains below come from one sample, sequenced in a study of Ad26.COV2.S vaccination and SARS-CoV-2 variants. Treatment defined: 19 received Ad26.COV2.S at low or high dose, single or two shots; 5 received placebo; per-sample allocation not given. Samples analyzed were those drawn on day 63 after the first vaccine or placebo injection. Clones were sequenced by immunoSEQ multiplex PCR, and TCRdb holds only the in-frame ones, with some missing. Counted here are hundreds of thousands of clones, roughly nine tenths occurring once; the ten biggest clones make up over 2.5%. This specimen was peripheral blood, taken in a trial of Ad26.COV2.S vaccine versus placebo. The receptors here all came from a person aged 18-65 years who received the Ad26.COV2.S COVID-19 vaccine or a placebo.

In DNA form, the CDR3 reads TGTGCCAGCAGGACTAGGCACAATGAGCAGTTCTTC. Amino acids: CASRTRHNEQFF. The chain employs TRBV12-3 or TRBV12-4 and TRBJ2-1; D might be TRBD2 (6 bases). Trimming stripped 6 bases from V and 5 bases from J, with 8 bases between. CDR3 length equals 12 residues.

This clone was observed a handful of times. J is TRBJ2-6 and V is TRBV19, with 13 bases fitting TRBD2. The CDR3 consists of 19 residues. Germline lookup yields CDR1 LNHDA and CDR2 SQIVND (reference sequence). V dropped 3 bases and J dropped 0; count of bases not matched to a gene: 5. In DNA, the CDR3 is TGTGCCAGTAGTATCGGACTAGCGGGAGTTCTCTCTGGGGCCAACGTCCTGACTTTC. It specifies CASSIGLAGVLSGANVLTF.

The genes are TRBV11-2 and TRBJ1-2; possibly TRBD1 for D (5 bases). Germline V lookup: CDR1 SGHAT, CDR2 FQNNGV. The CDR3 contains 16 residues. V shed 5 bases and J shed 6 bases, with 22 bases lying between them. CDR3: CASSDGPTGSLDGYTF. Written as DNA, the CDR3 is TGTGCCAGCAGCGACGGACCCACAGGTTCCCTCGATGGCTACACCTTC. Full variable domain (rest looked up from reference TRBV11-2 and TRBJ1-2): EAGVAQSPRYKIIEKRQSVAFWCNPISGHATLYWYQQILGQGPKLLIQFQNNGVVDDSQLPKDRFSAERLKGVDSTLKIQPAKLEDSAVYLCASSDGPTGSLDGYTFGSGTRLTVV.

The CDR3 DNA sequence: TGTGCCAGCAGTTTTGGACAGGGGAGGATGAACACTGAAGCTTTCTTT. Translating it yields CASSFGQGRMNTEAFF. The chain employs TRBV6-6 and TRBJ1-1; 9 positions match TRBD1. The CDR3 is made up of 16 amino acids. The J segment lost 0 bases and the V segment lost 4 bases, leaving 6 bases of the junction unmatched. Germline V gives CDR1 MNHNY, CDR2 SVGAGI (reference sequence).

This chain connects TRBV19 to TRBJ1-2, with no clear D. CDR1 and CDR2 (germline): LNHDA, SQIVND (reference sequence). Trimming shortened V by 0 bases and J by 2 bases, and 7 bases separated the two germline ends. This CDR3 contains 14 residues. The CDR3 here is CASSIDRWNYGYTF. CDR3 nucleotide sequence: TGTGCCAGTAGTATAGATCGCTGGAACTATGGCTACACCTTC. The full variable domain, completed using reference TRBV19 and TRBJ1-2, is DGGITQSPKYLFRKEGQNVTLSCEQNLNHDAMYWYRQDPGQGLRLIYYSQIVNDFQKGDIAEGYSVSREKKESFPLTVTSAQKNPTAFYLCASSIDRWNYGYTFGSGTRLTVV.

The chain is built from TRBV2 and TRBJ2-2; weak D call: TRBD2 (6 bases). Germline-derived CDR1 and CDR2 are SNHLY and FYNNEI. This CDR3 has 17 residues. The V end was cut by 1 base, the J end by 3 bases, with 15 bases between. CDR3 in DNA: TGTGCCAGCAGTGAAGAAGAGTGGGGGGAGTACACCGGGGAGCTGTTTTTT. Amino acid sequence: CASSEEEWGEYTGELFF.

The CDR3 coding sequence is TGTGCCAGCGGGGTTAGCGGGAGGGGAGAGCAGTACGTC. It yields the protein CASGVSGRGEQYV. The J gene is TRBJ2-7, the V gene TRBV3-1 (or the pseudogene TRBV3-2); the match to TRBD2 covers 11 bases. CDR3 length: 13 residues. The germline CDR1 and CDR2 sequences are LGHDT and YNNKEL (reference sequence). V lost 8 bases and J lost 7; bases outside the gene matches: 7.

V gene TRBV29-1 combines with J gene TRBJ2-2; TRBD2 agrees at 8 bases. The germline CDR1 and CDR2 sequences are SQVTM and ANQGSEA. This CDR3 has 15 amino acids. V shed 4 bases and J 1 base; nucleotides not matched to a gene: 5. The CDR3 spells CSVALAGGNTGELFF. The CDR3 DNA follows: TGCAGCGTTGCCCTCGCGGGGGGGAACACCGGGGAGCTGTTTTTT.